This TCR beta chain was sequenced during a study of shared clonotypes between healthy human individuals. Study-level information: Donor ages ranged 18 to 49 years: a couple of women, a few men.

This clone was seen just once. Its antigen is not known. CDR3 length: 14 residues. The V and J ends lost 8 bases and 3 bases respectively, with 14 bases between them. The germline gives CDR1 MNHNY, CDR2 SVGAGI (reference sequence). General study points: Sampling covered blood only; tissue repertoires likely differ.

The study enrolled healthy HIV-negative adults without recent acute infections or vaccinations as donors. CD4+ cells underwent separation, giving CD45RA+ naive and CD45RA-negative memory subsets. TCRdb's copy holds only in-frame clones and misses some; the assay was immunoSEQ multiplex PCR. The sample carries some 500,000 clones, approximately 95% recorded once. The chain links TRBV6-6 to TRBJ1-5; D gene uncertain. This clonotype was obtained from a woman in her 30s in good health. The material sequenced was naive CD4+ T cells sorted from blood. Stated subset: CD45RA+ positively selected. CDR3 protein: CASWPGRDNQPQHF. The CDR3 DNA sequence: TGTGCCAGCTGGCCAGGTCGGGACAATCAGCCCCAGCATTTT.